The 31 T cell receptor beta chains presented below share a single source sample, sequenced in a study of T cell clonality in common variable immunodeficiency. Some clones are missing from TCRdb's copy, which holds only in-frame ones; the method was immunoSEQ multiplex PCR. Listed for the sample are about 47,000 clones, none seen a single time. The sequenced sample was peripheral blood mononuclear cells. The receptors here all came from a person between 18 and 75 years old in good health.

This clone showed up many times. The read ends 3 residues early relative to the CDR3; the germline J gene fills the gap. This rearrangement joins TRBV10-3 to TRBJ1-2; D is uncertain. This CDR3 has 13 amino acids. V lost 10 bases and J lost 4, with 16 bases in between. Germline loops: CDR1 ENHRY, CDR2 SYGVKD. The CDR3 DNA, read in part, is TGTGCCACCGGAATCGTCGCGGGCTATGGC. Amino acids: CATGIVAGYG. The entire CDR3 reads CATGIVAGYGYTF.

This clone was detected many times. The read terminates 3 residues ahead of where the CDR3 ends, so the germline J gene completes it. The chain links TRBV7-9 to TRBJ2-5, with 8 bases identical to TRBD2. V trimming: 1 base; J trimming: 5 bases; junction bases outside the gene matches: 6. The CDR3 consists of 15 residues. Germline V gene data show CDR1 as SEHNR and CDR2 as FQNEAQ (reference sequence). The CDR3 here is CASSLDGGGTETQYF. CDR3 DNA, as far as it was read: TGTGCCAGCAGCTTAGATGGCGGGGGGACGGAGACC.

On this clone: The read finishes 3 residues shy of the CDR3 end, and the germline J gene is used to complete it. This chain links TRBV19 with TRBJ1-1; D perhaps matches TRBD1 (6 bases). Germline assignment: CDR1 LNHDA and CDR2 SQIVND (reference sequence). The CDR3 spans 14 residues. The covered CDR3 bases are TGTGCCAGTAGTAGGGACAATCTTGGGAAGACA. Translating it yields CASSRDNLGKT. The whole CDR3 reads CASSRDNLGKTAFF.

In the case of this clone: Read coverage stops 3 residues before the CDR3 terminus; the germline J gene supplies the remainder. This chain links TRBV7-6 with TRBJ1-2, with a tentative D call TRBD1 (6 bases). CDR3 size: 14 residues. Per germline, CDR1 SGHVS and CDR2 FNYEAQ. The CDR3 bases that were read are TGTGCCAGCAGCCTCCTACAGGGATATGGGGAC. As protein: CASSLLQGYGD. The whole CDR3 sequence is CASSLLQGYGDYTF.

Note on this clone: The read gets to within 3 residues of the CDR3 end, and the germline J gene fills in the rest. J is TRBJ2-2 and V is TRBV11-1; maybe TRBD1 (6 bases). CDR1 and CDR2 from the germline V gene are SGHAT and FQDESV (reference sequence). The CDR3 contains 14 residues. The sequenced CDR3 bases are TGTGCCAGCAGCCAGGGGTACGGGGCCAACGTG. This encodes CASSQGYGANV. The whole CDR3 reads CASSQGYGANVLFF.

This clone has ten or more counts. The read comes to an end 3 residues before the CDR3 does, leaving the germline J gene to fill in the end. The V and J genes are TRBV19 and TRBJ1-1, with D maybe TRBD1 (6 bases). Germline assignment: CDR1 LNHDA and CDR2 SQIVND (reference sequence). The CDR3 loop spans 11 amino acids. The V end was cut by 10 bases, the J end by 2 bases, with 8 bases between. Partial CDR3 DNA: TGTGCCACGGACAGCAACACTGAA. This gives the protein CATDSNTE. In full, the CDR3 is CATDSNTEAFF.

This clone was observed many times. The junction does not match germline at one end; this may be a read error. The read terminates 3 residues ahead of where the CDR3 ends, so the germline J gene completes it. V gene TRBV5-1 combines with J gene TRBJ1-5; 9 bases align to TRBD1. This CDR3 spans 15 amino acids. Germline CDR1 SGHRS, CDR2 YFSETQ. The chain's CDR3 is CASSLGGTGHAPQHF. The sequenced CDR3 bases are TGCGCCAGCAGTTTGGGGGGGACAGGGCACGCGCCC.

A few counts support this clone. The read terminates 3 residues before the CDR3 end, so the remaining end is supplied by the germline J gene. The chain joins TRBV2 to TRBJ2-7; TRBD1 agrees at 8 bases. Germline CDR1 and CDR2: SNHLY and FYNNEI. Trimming removed 10 bases from V and 2 bases from J; junction bases left unmatched: 7. The CDR3 is made up of 13 amino acids. CDR3: CATVTGEAYEQYF. The CDR3 DNA, read in part, is TGTGCCACGGTGACAGGGGAAGCCTACGAG.

Turning to this clone: The read ends 3 residues early relative to the CDR3; the germline J gene fills the gap. This sequence joins TRBV2 and TRBJ1-1, with D uncertain. Trimming took 7 bases from V and 1 from J, leaving 10 bases between them. Germline lookup yields CDR1 SNHLY and CDR2 FYNNEI. The CDR3 has 13 residues. The part of the CDR3 DNA that was read is TGTGCCAGCAAGTTGGCAGAGAACACTGAA. It yields the protein CASKLAENTE. The CDR3 reads in full as CASKLAENTEAFF.

This clone showed up many times. The CDR3 goes on 3 residues after the read ends, and that part is filled in from the germline J gene. The chain recombines TRBV2 with TRBJ2-5; 9 nucleotides align to TRBD1. This CDR3 spans 17 amino acids. V dropped 10 bases and J dropped 5; count of bases not matched to a gene: 20. Germline V gene lookup returns CDR1 SNHLY and CDR2 FYNNEI. CDR3 loop: CATLEARDRVDRETQYF. The CDR3 DNA, read in part, is TGTGCCACCCTTGAGGCTCGGGACAGGGTTGATAGGGAGACC.

This clone was counted ten times or more. The sequence runs out 3 residues before the end of the CDR3; the remainder is reconstructed from the germline J gene. This sequence joins TRBV5-1 and TRBJ2-2, with D perhaps matching TRBD2 (6 bases). CDR3 length: 14 residues. Germline CDR1 and CDR2: SGHRS and YFSETQ. Trimming pared 4 bases from V and 4 bases from J, leaving 11 bases between. CDR3 bases read: TGCGCCAGCAGCGCCCGGGGGATCACCGGGGAG. It yields the protein CASSARGITGE. The entire CDR3 reads CASSARGITGELFF.

At least ten counts were recorded for this clone. The read ends 3 residues early relative to the CDR3; the germline J gene fills the gap. The rearrangement links TRBV19 to TRBJ2-6, with TRBD1 as a possible D gene (7 bases). CDR1 LNHDA and CDR2 SQIVND come from the germline V gene (reference sequence). The V and J ends lost 9 bases and 0 bases respectively, with 15 bases between them. The CDR3 sequence is 16 residues long. The part of the CDR3 DNA that was read is TGTGCCAGCGCGGGACAGACCGACTCTGGGGCCAACGTC. Amino acids: CASAGQTDSGANV. The whole CDR3 sequence reads CASAGQTDSGANVLTF.

In regard to this clone: The read comes to an end 3 residues before the CDR3 does, leaving the germline J gene to fill in the end. The V call is TRBV2, the J call TRBJ2-4; D is ambiguous. This CDR3 is 16 amino acids long. In germline, CDR1 is SNHLY, CDR2 FYNNEI. V lost 1 base and J lost 0, with 10 bases in between. The part of the CDR3 DNA that was read is TGTGCCAGCAGTGAAGGACAAGTGATAGCCAAAAACATT. Translated, it gives CASSEGQVIAKNI. The CDR3 as a whole reads CASSEGQVIAKNIQYF.

This clone was seen ten or more times. Read data end 3 residues before the CDR3 end; the end is taken from the germline J gene. This chain joins TRBV5-1 and TRBJ1-5; D is perhaps TRBD1 (6 bases). This CDR3 region has 15 residues. The germline V gene encodes CDR1 SGHRS and CDR2 YFSETQ. The V gene lost 4 bases and the J gene lost 8 bases, with 19 bases spanning the gap. Incomplete CDR3 DNA: TGCGCCAGCAGCCCAAAGACAGGCGCCGGGGAGCCC. Residues: CASSPKTGAGEP. The CDR3 in its entirety is CASSPKTGAGEPQHF.

This clone occurred many times. The CDR3 loop is CASSYARDRRWDTQYF. The sequenced part of the CDR3 DNA is TGCGCCAGCAGTTATGCTCGGGACAGGAGATGGGATACG. The chain uses TRBV10-1 and TRBJ2-3, with 8 nucleotides matching TRBD1. The read gets to within 3 residues of the CDR3 end, and the germline J gene fills in the rest. Germline V gene data show CDR1 as WNHNN and CDR2 as SYGVQD (reference sequence). With 5 bases clipped from V and 6 bases from J, the junction kept 13 bases outside the gene matches. This CDR3 has 16 amino acids.

The table lists this clone with many counts. Read sequence stops 3 residues before the CDR3 end, and the germline J gene provides the missing end. The rearrangement uses TRBV5-1 and TRBJ2-3, with D possibly TRBD1 on 7 matching bases. This CDR3 spans 15 amino acids. In germline, CDR1 is SGHRS, CDR2 YFSETQ. V was shortened by 4 bases and J by 2 bases, with 14 bases between the two germline ends. CDR3 DNA (partial): TGCGCCAGCAGCGGGGGGACAGATTTCACAGATACG. Translating gives CASSGGTDFTDT. The full CDR3 protein is CASSGGTDFTDTQYF. The whole variable domain, remainder taken from reference TRBV5-1 and TRBJ2-3, is KAGVTQTPRYLIKTRGQQVTLSCSPISGHRSVSWYQQTPGQGLQFLFEYFSETQRNKGNFPGRFSGRQFSNSRSEMNVSTLELGDSALYLCASSGGTDFTDTQYFGPGTRLTVL.

Concerning this clone: Coverage ceases 3 residues before the CDR3 finishes, and the germline J gene fills in the end. The V call is TRBV19, the J call TRBJ2-2, with a tentative D call TRBD2 (6 bases). The CDR3 contains 14 residues. Germline-derived CDR1 and CDR2 are LNHDA and SQIVND (reference sequence). The DNA read from the CDR3 is TGTGCCAGTAGTACGGGACTGAGTAATGAAAAG. It encodes CASSTGLSNEK. In full, the CDR3 reads CASSTGLSNEKLFF.

Notes on this clone: The CDR3 end falls 3 residues outside the read, so it is completed with the germline J gene. The chain combines TRBV6-2 or TRBV6-3 with TRBJ1-2; the D gene is possibly TRBD1 (6 bases). The CDR3 covers 13 residues. Germline CDR1 and CDR2: MNHEY and SVGEGT. The covered CDR3 bases are TGTGCCAGCATGATGGACAGTCCCTACGAC. It specifies CASMMDSPYD. Given in full, the CDR3 is CASMMDSPYDYTF.

This clone has a count of ten or more. The read gets to within 3 residues of the CDR3 end, and the germline J gene fills in the rest. V and J are TRBV5-6 and TRBJ2-3; no clear D. The V gene's germline CDR1 is SGHDT and CDR2 YYEEEE. CDR3 length: 12 amino acids. Trimming stripped 2 bases from V and 4 bases from J, with 5 bases between. The CDR3 region is CASSLGSDTQYF. The DNA read from the CDR3 is TGTGCCAGCAGCTTAGGCTCAGATACG.

The sample holds many counts of this clone. The CDR3 extends 3 residues past the end of the read, so its final part is completed from the germline J gene. The chain employs TRBV7-8 and TRBJ2-3, with 7 bases matching TRBD2. The germline CDR1 and CDR2 sequences are SGHVS and FQNEAQ. V dropped 2 bases and J dropped 3; count of bases not matched to a gene: 5. The CDR3 sequence is 15 residues long. CDR3 residues: CASSLLAGETDTQYF. The covered CDR3 bases are TGTGCCAGCAGCTTACTGGCGGGGGAGACAGATACG.

This clone occurred many times. The CDR3 end is not reached by the read, which stops 3 residues before it; the germline J gene fills it in. This chain connects TRBV6-2 or TRBV6-3 to TRBJ2-2; TRBD2 agrees at 8 bases. Trimming at V came to 2 bases and at J to 5 bases, leaving 1 base not matched to a gene. The CDR3 has 14 residues. Germline V gene sequence: CDR1 MNHEY, CDR2 SVGEGT. The CDR3 DNA, read in part, is TGTGCCAGCAGTTACGGGACTAGTACCGGGGAG. It is translated as CASSYGTSTGE. Given in full, the CDR3 is CASSYGTSTGELFF.

This clone occurred many times. The observed sequence ends 3 residues before the CDR3 terminus, with the missing tail filled in from the germline J gene. The chain has TRBV20-1 and TRBJ1-1; 8 bases agree with TRBD1. Germline V gives CDR1 DFQATT, CDR2 SNEGSKA (reference sequence). Trimming at V came to 5 bases and at J to 6 bases, leaving 8 bases not matched to a gene. The CDR3 has 13 residues. The sequenced CDR3 bases are TGCAGTGCTGCTACAGGGGGAAATGCTGAA. This gives the protein CSAATGGNAE. The entire CDR3 protein is CSAATGGNAEAFF.

This clone was detected many times. The read is 3 residues too short to cover the CDR3 end, so that end is filled in from the germline J gene. The chain links TRBV12-3 or TRBV12-4 to TRBJ1-5; D is ambiguous. The CDR3 totals 13 residues. Trimming removed 3 bases from V and 7 bases from J, with 10 bases in between. The sequenced CDR3 bases are TGTGCCAGCAGTTTCAGCGCGGGACAGCCC. This sequence encodes CASSFSAGQP. The full CDR3 protein is CASSFSAGQPQHF.

This clone was seen ten or more times. The sequenced part of the CDR3 DNA is TGCGCCAGCAGCGAGGGGACAGGGAGAGAGACC. It yields the protein CASSEGTGRET. The CDR3, in full, reads CASSEGTGRETQYF. The chain carries TRBV10-1 and TRBJ2-5; 9 bases agree with TRBD1. The read ends 3 residues shy of where the CDR3 ends; the end is completed using the germline J gene. Germline CDR1 and CDR2: WNHNN and SYGVQD (reference sequence). There are 14 residues in the CDR3. The V segment lost 6 bases and the J segment 4 bases; nucleotides outside the gene matches: 6.

Concerning this clone: Read coverage stops 3 residues before the CDR3 terminus; the germline J gene supplies the remainder. The chain combines TRBV11-2 with TRBJ1-4; D is ambiguous. This CDR3 is built from 12 residues. Germline assignment: CDR1 SGHAT and CDR2 FQNNGV. CDR3 region: CASSLARSPLFF. The part of the CDR3 DNA that was read is TGTGCCAGCAGCTTAGCACGGTCACCA.

This clone came up many times. With the read ending 3 residues before the CDR3 end, the germline J gene is used to fill in that end. The chain links TRBV12-3 or TRBV12-4 to TRBJ2-1; 12 positions agree with TRBD2. J was trimmed by 4 bases and V by 6 bases; bases with no gene match: 4. The CDR3 runs to 15 residues. Partial CDR3 DNA: TGTGCCAGCAGCCCTAGCGGGGGGGCGTACAATGAG. Protein sequence: CASSPSGGAYNE. The full CDR3 sequence reads CASSPSGGAYNEQFF.

This clone showed up many times. Read sequence stops 3 residues before the CDR3 end, and the germline J gene provides the missing end. The V and J genes are TRBV5-1 and TRBJ1-5; D perhaps matches TRBD1 (5 bases). There are 15 residues in the CDR3. Trimming pared 3 bases from V and 3 bases from J, leaving 13 bases between. In germline, CDR1 is SGHRS, CDR2 YFSETQ. CDR3 loop: CASSSGTAPNQPQHF. Incomplete CDR3 DNA: TGCGCCAGCAGCTCCGGGACTGCCCCCAATCAGCCC.

This clone has just a few counts. The CDR3 end falls 3 residues outside the read, so it is completed with the germline J gene. J is TRBJ2-4 and V is TRBV6-2 or TRBV6-3; no definite D call. Germline V CDR1 and CDR2: MNHEY, SVGEGT. CDR3 length: 15 residues. Partial CDR3 DNA: TGTGCCAGCACATCCAGACGCCAAATACTACATGGT. Protein: CASTSRRQILHG. Given in full, the CDR3 is CASTSRRQILHGQYF.

The sample holds a few counts of this clone. The CDR3 end is not reached by the read, which stops 3 residues before it; the germline J gene fills it in. The chain is built from TRBV19 and TRBJ1-4; 9 bases align to TRBD1. V was pared by 7 bases and J by 4 bases, with 7 bases of the junction left unmatched. The germline V gene encodes CDR1 LNHDA and CDR2 SQIVND (reference sequence). CDR3 size: 15 residues. This chain's CDR3 is CASTTTGGLNEKLFF. Partial CDR3 DNA: TGTGCCAGTACCACAACAGGGGGCCTTAATGAAAAA.

This clone was observed many times. The read terminates 3 residues before the CDR3 end, so the remaining end is supplied by the germline J gene. This sequence joins TRBV7-8 and TRBJ2-5, with 8 bases identical to TRBD1. Germline V lookup: CDR1 SGHVS, CDR2 FQNEAQ. V was clipped by 5 bases and J by 3 bases; unmatched bases: 5. This CDR3 is 14 amino acids long. Partial CDR3 DNA: TGTGCCAGCAGCACAGGGGGACAGAAAGAGACC. Protein sequence: CASSTGGQKET. The whole CDR3 sequence reads CASSTGGQKETQYF.

This clone came up many times. The read finishes 3 residues shy of the CDR3 end, and the germline J gene is used to complete it. V is TRBV2 and J is TRBJ2-7; maybe TRBD1 (5 bases). The V gene lost 10 bases and the J gene lost 4 bases, with 17 bases spanning the gap. CDR3 length: 13 amino acids. Germline V lookup: CDR1 SNHLY, CDR2 FYNNEI. The CDR3 sequence is CAIVTGPPYEQYF. The sequenced part of the CDR3 DNA is TGTGCCATCGTTACAGGCCCCCCTTACGAG. The full variable domain, in which reference TRBV2 and TRBJ2-7 provide the parts outside the CDR3, is EPEVTQTPSHQVTQMGQEVILRCVPISNHLYFYWYRQILGQKVEFLVSFYNNEISEKSEIFDDQFSVERPDGSNFTLKIRSTKLEDSAMYFCAIVTGPPYEQYFGPGTRLTVT.